This T cell receptor beta chain was recovered during a study of T-cell reconstitution after alpha-beta-depleted transplantation in children. General study results and limits: Several hundred expanded graft clones reportedly supplied alpha-beta T cells about two months after transplant.

The CDR3 covers 15 residues. The junction had 4 bases not matched to a gene; V was cut back by 0 bases and J by 4 bases. CDR1 and CDR2 (germline): MNHEY, SVGAGI. For TCRbeta, the library was prepared with unique molecular identifiers. Via MiXCR, TCRdb re-called the PCR reads, giving one row per CDR3 protein. The profile shows about 600,000 distinct CDR3 sequences, 23% of them singletons. As regards this clonotype: Its antigen is not known.

The sequence derives from a boy under two years old who had a stem cell transplant for acute myeloid leukemia, so the T cells may come from the graft donor. The specimen comprised PBMCs, mostly from graft donor cells, sampled 360 days after TCRalphabeta/CD19-depleted stem cell transplant. The chain recombines TRBV6-5 with TRBJ2-3; TRBD2 matches 7 bases. This CDR3 reads CASSYSSGAPDTQYF. CDR3 DNA sequence: TGTGCCAGCAGTTACTCGAGCGGGGCCCCAGATACGCAGTATTTT.